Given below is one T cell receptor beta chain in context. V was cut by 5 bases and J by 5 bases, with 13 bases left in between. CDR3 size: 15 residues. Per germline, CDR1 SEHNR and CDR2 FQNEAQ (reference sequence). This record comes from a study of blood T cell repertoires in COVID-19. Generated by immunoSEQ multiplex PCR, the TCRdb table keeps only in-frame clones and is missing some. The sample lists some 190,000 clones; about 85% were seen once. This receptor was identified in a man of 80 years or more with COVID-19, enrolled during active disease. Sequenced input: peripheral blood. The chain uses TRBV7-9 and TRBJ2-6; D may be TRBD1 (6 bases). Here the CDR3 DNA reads TGTGCCAGCAGCCGGGACATCCTCAGGGCCAACGTCCTGACTTTC. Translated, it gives CASSRDILRANVLTF.